Below, 17 T cell receptor beta chains from the same sample are listed, as sequenced in a study of T cells expressing NK-cell markers (dated by TCRdb to the early 2020s). The library was built by means of 5' RACE. The sequencer listed for this sample is Illumina HiSeq 2000. Each CDR3 protein sequence appears as one entry after TCRdb reprocessed the reads, and no DNA is included. The table for this sample records 250,000 or so distinct CDR3 sequences. 4% to 5% of the sample rests with the top ten. Material: blood T cells: a sorted CD56 or NKG2C T cell subset, CD4+ or CD8+ T cells, or bulk PBMC T cells (not recorded which). These receptors all stem from a woman between 18 and 70 years old in good health.

The V call is TRBV29-1, the J call TRBJ2-1; the TCRdb D gene call, TRBD2, has no DNA to confirm it. This CDR3 has 15 residues. From germline, CDR1 is SQVTM and CDR2 ANQGSEA. This CDR3 is CSAESHAGGYNEQFF.

The chain recombines TRBV7-2 with TRBJ1-3. The CDR3 is 13 amino acids. Germline CDR1 and CDR2: SGHTA and FQGNSA. CDR3 sequence reads: CASSLGPADTIYF.

The chain joins TRBV10-3 to TRBJ2-7. The CDR3 length is 14 residues. Germline CDR1 is ENHRY and CDR2 is SYGVKD. This CDR3 reads CAISGHLATYEQYF.

The V and J genes are TRBV7-2 and TRBJ2-1. The germline V gene has CDR1 SGHTA and CDR2 FQGNSA. CDR3 size: 15 residues. The CDR3 protein is CASRASARSYNEQFF.

The chain uses TRBV6-1 and TRBJ2-1; no DNA is available, so the TRBD2 call from TCRdb remains unchecked. This CDR3 is 14 amino acids long. The V gene's germline CDR1 is MNHNS and CDR2 SASEGT. This CDR3 reads CASAGTNSYNEQFF.

The rearrangement joins TRBV7-2 to TRBJ2-1; TCRdb calls TRBD2, which cannot be checked without DNA. The CDR3 has 17 amino acids. Germline CDR1 and CDR2: SGHTA and FQGNSA. CDR3 in amino acids: CASSLSIGTSLLNEQFF.

The chain links TRBV29-1 to TRBJ2-5. The germline gives CDR1 SQVTM, CDR2 ANQGSEA. This CDR3 has 11 residues. This CDR3 is CSVEMAETQYF.

This chain links TRBV6-2 or TRBV6-3 with TRBJ1-1; TCRdb picks TRBD1, but there is no DNA to check that call. The CDR3 has 15 amino acids. CDR1 is MNHEY and CDR2 is SVGEGT in the germline V gene. The CDR3: CASSLRAGVNTEAFF.

The rearrangement links TRBV20-1 to TRBJ1-5. The CDR3 has 13 amino acids. Per the germline V gene, CDR1 is DFQATT and CDR2 is SNEGSKA (reference sequence). The CDR3 loop is CSARSGSDQPQHF.

V is TRBV20-1 and J is TRBJ2-5; no DNA is available, so the TRBD2 call from TCRdb remains unchecked. This CDR3 has 15 residues. The germline CDR1 and CDR2 sequences are DFQATT and SNEGSKA (reference sequence). The CDR3 protein is CSAHRTSGYQETQYF.

The chain carries TRBV7-3 and TRBJ1-2; as DNA is missing, the TRBD1 call by TCRdb cannot be tested. Per the germline V gene, CDR1 is SGHTA and CDR2 is FQGTGA. The CDR3 length is 15 residues. CDR3 in amino acids: CASSLISGGAYGYTF.

The rearrangement joins TRBV5-1 to TRBJ2-3; no DNA is available, so the TRBD2 call from TCRdb remains unchecked. Germline assignment: CDR1 SGHRS and CDR2 YFSETQ. The CDR3 has 15 residues. The CDR3: CASSFGGRKADTQYF.

CDR3 sequence: CASSLYQGDTGELFF. V usage is TRBV11-3 and J usage is TRBJ2-2. Germline assignment: CDR1 SGHNT and CDR2 YENEEA. This CDR3 is 15 amino acids long.

V gene TRBV11-2 combines with J gene TRBJ2-4; the D call from TCRdb, TRBD2, cannot be confirmed without DNA. The CDR3 spans 16 residues. Germline V gene data show CDR1 as SGHAT and CDR2 as FQNNGV. The CDR3 loop reads CASSLRPGGGSNIQYF. The full variable domain, rest sourced from reference TRBV11-2 and TRBJ2-4, is EAGVAQSPRYKIIEKRQSVAFWCNPISGHATLYWYQQILGQGPKLLIQFQNNGVVDDSQLPKDRFSAERLKGVDSTLKIQPAKLEDSAVYLCASSLRPGGGSNIQYFGAGTRLSVL.

The V call is TRBV5-4, the J call TRBJ2-6. CDR1 and CDR2 (germline): SGHNT, YYREEE (reference sequence). The CDR3 contains 15 residues. The CDR3: CASSPVNSGANVLTF.

The genes are TRBV3-1 and TRBJ2-5; no DNA is available, so the TRBD1 call from TCRdb remains unchecked. The germline V gene encodes CDR1 LGHDT and CDR2 YNNKEL (reference sequence). CDR3 size: 15 residues. CDR3 region: CASSLIGDYQETQYF.

This rearrangement joins TRBV10-1 to TRBJ2-2; the TCRdb D gene call, TRBD1, has no DNA to confirm it. Germline CDR1 is WNHNN and CDR2 is SYGVQD (reference sequence). The CDR3 contains 17 residues. CDR3 protein: CASSEAWGTGDTGELFF.